This entry lists 7 T cell receptor beta chains sequenced from one sample in a study of response to subunit inactivated influenza vaccine. TCRdb passed the RT-PCR reads through MiXCR, listing each CDR3 protein once. The repertoire holds hundreds of thousands of distinct CDR3 sequences, with about 14% as singletons. The source material was PBMCs from blood, sampled 14 to 15 days before vaccination. Receptors originate from a middle-aged man who received an inactivated influenza vaccine.

This clonotype was seen more than once but under ten times. The CDR3 is CASQRQNTGELFF. The CDR3 DNA is TGTGCCAGCCAGCGGCAGAACACCGGGGAGCTGTTTTTT. J is TRBJ2-2 and V is TRBV6-2 or TRBV6-3; D is perhaps TRBD2 (5 bases). Deletions cut 8 bases from V and 1 base from J, with 8 bases between. Germline CDR1 reads MNHEY; CDR2 reads SVGEGT. This CDR3 spans 13 amino acids.

This clonotype turned up a few times. This chain connects TRBV19 to TRBJ1-5; D is ambiguous. Germline V gene sequence: CDR1 LNHDA, CDR2 SQIVND (reference sequence). CDR3 length: 14 amino acids. Trimming took 3 bases from V and 5 from J, leaving 11 bases between them. The CDR3 coding sequence is TGTGCCAGTAGTATGCGGGAAATCCATCAGCCCCAGCATTTT. Protein product: CASSMREIHQPQHF.

The chain couples TRBV29-1 to TRBJ1-2; D perhaps matches TRBD1 (6 bases). Trimming cost V 2 bases and J 3 bases, with 10 bases left between them. CDR3 length equals 13 residues. The V gene's germline CDR1 is SQVTM and CDR2 ANQGSEA. CDR3 residues: CSVEPQGYYGYTF. The CDR3 DNA reads TGCAGCGTTGAACCCCAGGGGTACTATGGCTACACCTTC.

This rearrangement joins TRBV11-1 to TRBJ2-3; a possible D gene is TRBD2 (7 bases). V was clipped by 6 bases and J by 0 bases, with 22 bases between them. CDR3 length: 18 residues. Looked up from germline, CDR1 is SGHAT and CDR2 is FQDESV (reference sequence). The CDR3 here is CASSLLGGPRLSTDTQYF. The DNA of the CDR3 is TGTGCCAGCAGTTTGCTCGGGGGGCCCAGATTAAGCACAGATACGCAGTATTTT.

J is TRBJ2-1 and V is TRBV7-8, with a weak D call TRBD2 (6 bases). Looked up from germline, CDR1 is SGHVS and CDR2 is FQNEAQ. V shed 5 bases and J shed 2 bases, with 22 bases lying between them. This CDR3 has 18 residues. The chain's CDR3 is CASSLSLGGKDPYNEQFF. CDR3 sequence (DNA): TGTGCCAGCAGCCTCTCCCTTGGCGGGAAGGACCCCTACAATGAGCAGTTCTTC.

This rearrangement joins TRBV3-1 to TRBJ2-3; the match to TRBD2 covers 9 bases. V gave up 4 bases and J gave up 6 bases; unmatched junction bases: 14. Germline CDR1 reads LGHDT; CDR2 reads YNNKEL (reference sequence). CDR3 length: 17 residues. CDR3 region: CASSPGAGGTSRDTQYF. The CDR3 DNA reads as TGTGCCAGCAGCCCGGGGGCGGGGGGGACCTCCAGGGATACGCAGTATTTT.

V is TRBV12-3 or TRBV12-4 and J is TRBJ1-2; D gene ambiguous. The CDR3 has 13 residues. The V end lost 3 bases, the J end lost 8 bases, and 13 bases lay between the germline ends. Written as DNA, the CDR3 is TGTGCCAGCAGTTTGAGGCAGGCAGGCGGCTACACCTTC. Protein: CASSLRQAGGYTF.